The TCR beta chain under discussion was sequenced for a study of identical twins. Regarding the study as a whole: Excess twin sharing in beta out-of-frame sequences was weaker. Cord blood's abundant beta clonotypes had fewer insertions, unlike memory repertoires.

A single record per CDR3 protein comes from TCRdb applying MiXCR to the 5' RACE reads. This sample has approximately 550,000 distinct CDR3 sequences, with under 25% found just once. Trimming removed 2 bases at V and 5 bases at J, with 9 bases between. Germline V gene lookup returns CDR1 SNHLY and CDR2 FYNNEI. This CDR3 region has 13 residues. With regard to this clonotype: As yet, its antigen is unknown.

These data were also reused for a study on yellow fever vaccine responses in identical twins.

The gene calls are TRBV2 and TRBJ1-1; no firm D call. Sequencing was performed on CD4+ T cells sorted from blood. This TCR was sampled from a young woman in good health. Here the CDR3 DNA reads TGTGCCAGCAGTGAACATGGTAGAACTGAAGCTTTCTTT. Residues: CASSEHGRTEAFF. The full variable domain, completed using reference TRBV2 and TRBJ1-1, is EPEVTQTPSHQVTQMGQEVILRCVPISNHLYFYWYRQILGQKVEFLVSFYNNEISEKSEIFDDQFSVERPDGSNFTLKIRSTKLEDSAMYFCASSEHGRTEAFFGQGTRLTVV.